This entry concerns a single TCR beta chain. Its specificity is unknown. Per the germline V gene, CDR1 is MNHNS and CDR2 is SASEGT. The V and J ends lost 3 bases and 5 bases, in that order; junction bases with no gene match: 6. The CDR3 has 14 amino acids. This sample is part of a study of human T cells and chemical hapten exposure. Turning to the study itself: All patients underwent weekly scalp dosing with diphenylcyclopropenone for the full approximately 25-week study. Regarding the study as a whole: Alopecia was present in the donors, so their immune response may differ from healthy people's.

TCRdb used MiXCR to reprocess the RACE reads, holding one entry per CDR3 protein. This table holds over 300,000 distinct CDR3 sequences, approximately 5.1% found once. Time point: pre-sensitization, week 0. Indicated treatment: therapeutic diphenylcyclopropenone sensitization with weekly scalp DPC. Every donor had alopecia and was 18 to 70 years old; all were suitable for DPC. This material consisted of whole blood, taken in connection with sensitization to the hapten diphenylcyclopropenone (DPC). The TCR was taken from a woman aged 45-65 years with alopecia areata. Some clones in this sample may be carry-over from other donors' samples. The gene calls are TRBV6-1 and TRBJ2-5, with 7 positions matching TRBD1. The CDR3 DNA reads TGTGCCAGCAGTGACCGAAGGGGGCGGGAGACCCAGTACTTC. Its protein product is CASSDRRGRETQYF.